The 19 T cell receptor beta chains in this list originate from one sample, sequenced in a study of blood T cell repertoires in COVID-19. Here immunoSEQ multiplex PCR was the method, and the copy in TCRdb shows in-frame clones only, minus some. The sample yields hundreds of thousands of clones, approximately 84% seen once. Sequencing was performed on PBMCs or T cells enriched from blood (not recorded which). These receptors were obtained from a man between 18 and 29 years old who had recovered from COVID-19.

The rearrangement uses TRBV12-5 and TRBJ1-1, with TRBD1 matching over 8 bases. The CDR3 consists of 18 residues. The germline V gene encodes CDR1 LGHNT and CDR2 FRNRAP. V lost 8 bases, J lost 1 base, and 18 bases stayed unmatched. The CDR3 DNA sequence: TGTGCTAGTCGGGGTAGTCGCTACCAGGGGGCGAAGAACACTGAAGCTTTCTTT. Its protein product is CASRGSRYQGAKNTEAFF.

The V call is TRBV5-1, the J call TRBJ1-2; TRBD1 agrees at 7 bases. This CDR3 has 15 residues. CDR1 is SGHRS and CDR2 is YFSETQ in the germline V gene. Trimming at V came to 4 bases and at J to 0 bases, leaving 6 bases not matched to a gene. In DNA, the CDR3 is TGCGCCAGCAGCCCAAACAGGGGACCTAACTATGGCTACACCTTC. The encoded protein is CASSPNRGPNYGYTF.

The chain carries TRBV30 and TRBJ2-1; TRBD2 matches 12 bases. Germline CDR1 reads GTSNPN; CDR2 reads SVGIG (reference sequence). The V gene end was trimmed by 1 base and the J gene end by 4 bases; junction bases not matched to a gene: 11. This CDR3 region has 18 residues. CDR3 region: CAWSGGGLAGNEYNEQFF. The CDR3 DNA is TGTGCCTGGAGTGGGGGAGGACTAGCGGGAAACGAATACAATGAGCAGTTCTTC.

The chain combines TRBV6-1 with TRBJ1-2; tentatively, D is TRBD1 (5 bases). V was shortened by 1 base and J by 8 bases, with 23 bases between the two germline ends. Per germline, CDR1 MNHNS and CDR2 SASEGT. The CDR3 is 17 residues long. The CDR3 sequence is CASSEEPSAAGEGGYTF. The DNA for the CDR3 is TGTGCCAGCAGTGAAGAGCCCTCAGCCGCGGGGGAGGGGGGCTACACCTTC.

This chain uses TRBV3-1 (or the pseudogene TRBV3-2) with TRBJ2-1; D gene ambiguous. In germline, CDR1 is LGHDT, CDR2 YNNKEL (reference sequence). CDR3 size: 13 residues. The V and J ends lost 4 bases and 4 bases respectively, with 8 bases between them. CDR3 region: CASSRRRYNEQFF. CDR3 coding DNA: TGTGCCAGCAGCCGTAGGCGGTACAATGAGCAGTTCTTC.

The chain is built from TRBV5-1 and TRBJ2-5; tentative D call: TRBD1 (6 bases). CDR1 and CDR2 from the germline V gene are SGHRS and YFSETQ. CDR3 length: 15 residues. Trimming shortened V by 4 bases and J by 5 bases, and 18 bases separated the two germline ends. This CDR3 is CASSLGQTIRETQYF. The CDR3 bases are TGCGCCAGCAGCCTCGGACAGACCATAAGGGAGACCCAGTACTTC.

This clone was seen just once. The chain combines TRBV21-1 with TRBJ2-2; the table's D call TRBD1 went unverified against the DNA. TRBV21-1 is described as a pseudogene. This CDR3 is built from 17 residues. The chain's CDR3 is CASSKEQGQMNTGELFF. The CDR3 region has the DNA TGTGCCAGCAGCAAAGAACAAGGACAGATGAACACCGGGGAGCTGTTTTTT.

The chain links TRBV30 to TRBJ2-4; 8 nucleotides match TRBD2. The CDR3 runs 13 residues. V trimming: 4 bases; J trimming: 5 bases; junction bases outside the gene matches: 4. Germline V gives CDR1 GTSNPN, CDR2 SVGIG (reference sequence). The CDR3 region has the DNA TGTGCCTGGAATCGGGGGGGTGAAAACATTCAGTACTTC. Translating gives CAWNRGGENIQYF.

This clone was seen a few times. The chain links TRBV6-1 to TRBJ1-2, with no clear D. CDR1 is MNHNS, CDR2 SASEGT, per germline. The CDR3 runs 12 residues. V lost 1 base, J lost 4 bases, and 4 bases lay in between. CDR3 sequence: CASSEVVYGYTF. In nucleotides, the CDR3 is TGTGCCAGCAGTGAAGTAGTCTATGGCTACACCTTC.

This sequence joins TRBV11-3 and TRBJ1-1; D gene ambiguous. The CDR3 is 12 amino acids. With 5 bases removed from V and 5 bases from J, the gap between germline ends came to 9 bases. CDR1 SGHNT and CDR2 YENEEA come from the germline V gene. CDR3 region: CASSATGTEAFF. Written as DNA, the CDR3 is TGTGCCAGCAGCGCGACCGGGACTGAAGCTTTCTTT. The full variable domain, completed using reference TRBV11-3 and TRBJ1-1, is EAGVVQSPRYKIIEKKQPVAFWCNPISGHNTLYWYLQNLGQGPELLIRYENEEAVDDSQLPKDRFSAERLKGVDSTLKIQPAELGDSAVYLCASSATGTEAFFGQGTRLTVV.

The rearrangement uses TRBV6-5 and TRBJ2-7; D is perhaps TRBD1 (5 bases). CDR3 length equals 14 residues. Germline CDR1 MNHEY, CDR2 SVGAGI. The V and J ends lost 7 bases and 4 bases respectively, with 17 bases between them. CDR3 sequence (DNA): TGTGCCAGCACCCCAACGGGCAGGGTATACGAGCAGTACTTC. This codes for CASTPTGRVYEQYF.

The rearrangement uses TRBV12-3 or TRBV12-4 and TRBJ2-7; D gene uncertain. The CDR3 totals 11 residues. V was shortened by 3 bases and J by 5 bases, with 5 bases between the two germline ends. The CDR3 spells CASSFTDEQYF. Here the CDR3 DNA reads TGTGCCAGCAGTTTCACAGACGAGCAGTACTTC.

The rearrangement links TRBV24-1 to TRBJ2-5; 8 nucleotides match TRBD1. Trimming removed 5 bases from V and 5 bases from J; junction bases left unmatched: 12. CDR1 and CDR2 from the germline V gene are KGHDR and SFDVKD. This CDR3 spans 16 amino acids. In nucleotides, the CDR3 is TGTGCCACCAGTGTCAGCTCAGGGGGCTTGAAGGAGACCCAGTACTTC. It yields the protein CATSVSSGGLKETQYF.

V and J are TRBV10-3 and TRBJ2-5; 9 bases align to TRBD1. CDR1 is ENHRY, CDR2 SYGVKD, per germline. This CDR3 spans 15 amino acids. V trimming: 10 bases; J trimming: 2 bases; junction bases outside the gene matches: 11. The CDR3 is CATLPTGGGQETQYF. CDR3 in DNA: TGTGCCACGTTACCTACAGGGGGCGGGCAAGAGACCCAGTACTTC.

The genes are TRBV28 and TRBJ2-2; 7 nucleotides match TRBD1. The ends lost 9 bases at V and 1 base at J; junction bases unmatched: 8. CDR3 length: 15 amino acids. Germline assignment: CDR1 MDHEN and CDR2 SYDVKM. As DNA, the CDR3 is TGTGCCAGTACCGGGACAGCCTTGAACACCGGGGAGCTGTTTTTT. Translated: CASTGTALNTGELFF.

The rearrangement links TRBV7-2 to TRBJ1-5; maybe TRBD1 (5 bases). Trimming stripped 2 bases from V and 4 bases from J, with 9 bases between. The CDR3 length is 14 residues. Germline assignment: CDR1 SGHTA and CDR2 FQGNSA. DNA for the CDR3: TGTGCCAGCAGCTTAATGGGGGGGAATCAGCCCCAGCATTTT. Amino acid sequence: CASSLMGGNQPQHF.

The CDR3 is CASKGQGSGNTIYF. The CDR3 DNA is TGTGCCAGCAAAGGACAAGGATCTGGAAACACCATATATTTT. The rearrangement links TRBV6-5 to TRBJ1-3; D may be TRBD1 (5 bases). The CDR3 runs 14 residues. Between the trimmed V and J ends, which lost 7 bases and 1 base, there was a span of 11 bases. Germline-derived CDR1 and CDR2 are MNHEY and SVGAGI.

The J gene is TRBJ2-7, the V gene TRBV9; perhaps TRBD2 as D (6 bases). CDR1 is SGDLS, CDR2 YYNGEE, per germline. The V gene lost 4 bases and the J gene lost 0 bases, with 8 bases spanning the gap. The CDR3 loop spans 13 amino acids. The CDR3 DNA sequence: TGTGCCAGCAGCCCCGGGGGCTCCTACGAGCAGTACTTC. Amino acids: CASSPGGSYEQYF.

The J gene is TRBJ2-7, the V gene TRBV5-5; D remains ambiguous. The germline V gene encodes CDR1 SGHKS and CDR2 YYEKEE (reference sequence). The CDR3 extends over 13 amino acids. V lost 2 bases, J lost 2 bases, and 8 bases lay in between. CDR3 sequence (DNA): TGTGCCAGCAGCTTAAACAGCCCCTACGAGCAGTACTTC. Translation gives CASSLNSPYEQYF.